These 28 T cell receptor beta chains came from one sample sequenced in a study of shared clonotypes between healthy human individuals. Here immunoSEQ multiplex PCR was the method, and the copy in TCRdb shows in-frame clones only, minus some. In the table there are approximately 2,000,000 clones, approximately 92% of which are singletons. CD45RO-negative cells were positively selected for CCR7, leaving out terminally differentiated effector memory CD45RA+ cells. Sequencing input: naive CD8+ T cells from PBMCs. The receptor set was obtained from a man younger than 35 in good health. Some clones in this sample may be carry-over from other donors' samples.

The V call is TRBV14, the J call TRBJ2-5; perhaps D is TRBD1 or TRBD2 (5 bases each). The CDR3 runs to 14 residues. In germline, CDR1 is SGHDN, CDR2 FVKESK. The V and J ends lost 4 bases and 5 bases respectively, with 14 bases between them. CDR3 loop: CASSPPGPGETQYF. CDR3 nucleotide sequence: TGTGCCAGCAGCCCACCGGGACCGGGGGAGACCCAGTACTTC. The full variable domain, its missing parts supplied by reference TRBV14 and TRBJ2-5, is EAGVTQFPSHSVIEKGQTVTLRCDPISGHDNLYWYRRVMGKEIKFLLHFVKESKQDESGMPNNRFLAERTGGTYSTLKVQPAELEDSGVYFCASSPPGPGETQYFGPGTRLLVL.

The genes are TRBV16 and TRBJ1-2, with no clear D. V gave up 4 bases and J gave up 2 bases, with 14 bases separating them. Per germline, CDR1 KGHSY and CDR2 FQNENV. The CDR3 is 15 amino acids. The DNA of the CDR3 is TGTGCCAGCAGCCCGTTAGTTGTGGGAAACTATGGCTACACCTTC. Its protein is CASSPLVVGNYGYTF.

V and J are TRBV7-9 and TRBJ2-1; 7 bases fit TRBD2. CDR3 length: 15 amino acids. The V gene's germline CDR1 is SEHNR and CDR2 FQNEAQ (reference sequence). The V gene end was trimmed by 3 bases and the J gene end by 4 bases; junction bases not matched to a gene: 6. The CDR3 region has the DNA TGTGCCAGCAGCTTCCCCTCGGGAGGATACAATGAGCAGTTCTTC. Translation gives CASSFPSGGYNEQFF.

The chain employs TRBV4-1 and TRBJ1-1; no clear D gene. The CDR3 has 17 residues. Looked up from germline, CDR1 is MGHRA and CDR2 is YSYEKL. V dropped 4 bases and J dropped 2 bases, with 20 bases sitting between them. The DNA for the CDR3 is TGCGCCAGCAGCCTAAAGACCACTCTCAGCGGTAACACTGAAGCTTTCTTT. Protein sequence: CASSLKTTLSGNTEAFF.

This chain links TRBV7-8 with TRBJ2-3; 12 nucleotides agree with TRBD2. In germline, CDR1 is SGHVS, CDR2 FQNEAQ. J lost 2 bases, V lost 5 bases, and 8 bases had no gene match. This CDR3 spans 17 amino acids. The DNA of the CDR3 is TGTGCCAGCAGCCTACCCCTAGCGGGAGGGATCACAGATACGCAGTATTTT. This encodes CASSLPLAGGITDTQYF. Together with reference TRBV7-8 and TRBJ2-3, the CDR3 gives the full variable domain: GAGVSQSPRYKVAKRGQDVALRCDPISGHVSLFWYQQALGQGPEFLTYFQNEAQLDKSGLPSDRFFAERPEGSVSTLKIQRTQQEDSAVYLCASSLPLAGGITDTQYFGPGTRLTVL.

The chain is built from TRBV2 and TRBJ1-6, with 10 bases aligning to TRBD1. V lost 6 bases to trimming and J lost 6 bases; unmatched junction nucleotides: 8. Germline V lookup: CDR1 SNHLY, CDR2 FYNNEI. This CDR3 has 16 amino acids. In nucleotides, the CDR3 is TGTGCCAGCAGAGAGGGGACAGGGGTGCGTAATTCACCCCTCCACTTT. It specifies CASREGTGVRNSPLHF. Based on the CDR3 plus reference TRBV2 and TRBJ1-6, the full variable domain is EPEVTQTPSHQVTQMGQEVILRCVPISNHLYFYWYRQILGQKVEFLVSFYNNEISEKSEIFDDQFSVERPDGSNFTLKIRSTKLEDSAMYFCASREGTGVRNSPLHFGNGTRLTVT.

This chain uses TRBV4-1 with TRBJ1-5; D possibly corresponds to TRBD1 (6 bases). V lost 4 bases and J 7 bases, leaving 14 bases between the germline ends. CDR1 MGHRA and CDR2 YSYEKL come from the germline V gene. This CDR3 spans 14 amino acids. CDR3 sequence reads: CASSPTGKGQPQHF. The CDR3 region has the DNA TGCGCCAGCAGCCCTACAGGGAAAGGACAGCCCCAGCATTTT.

This sequence joins TRBV28 and TRBJ2-2; D is unclear. The CDR3 contains 14 residues. The V end lost 7 bases, the J end lost 8 bases, and 17 bases lay between the germline ends. Germline CDR1 is MDHEN and CDR2 is SYDVKM. The CDR3 nucleotides are TGTGCCAGCACCCAAGTCGGCAGTCCTGGGGAGCTGTTTTTT. This gives the protein CASTQVGSPGELFF.

J is TRBJ2-7 and V is TRBV28, with 14 bases identical to TRBD2. The germline gives CDR1 MDHEN, CDR2 SYDVKM. The CDR3 sequence is 20 residues long. V trimming: 1 base; J trimming: 4 bases; junction bases outside the gene matches: 15. The CDR3 bases are TGTGCCAGCAGTTTATTGACACTTCCGGGACTAGCGGGAGTGGGTTACGAGCAGTACTTC. It yields the protein CASSLLTLPGLAGVGYEQYF.

The chain has TRBV21-1 and TRBJ2-5. TRBV21-1 is a listed pseudogene. The CDR3 is 12 residues long. For the CDR3, the DNA is TGTGCCAGCAGCAAAATAGGAGAGACCCAGTACTTC. Translation: CASSKIGETQYF.

V is TRBV5-1 and J is TRBJ1-3; TRBD1 matches at 7 bases. V was pared by 5 bases and J by 2 bases, with 22 bases of the junction left unmatched. Germline V CDR1 and CDR2: SGHRS, YFSETQ. The CDR3 is 20 amino acids. For the CDR3, the DNA is TGCGCCAGCAGTTTGAGGACTAAGAATACAGGGGCACAAGCTGGAAACACCATATATTTT. This translates into CASSLRTKNTGAQAGNTIYF.

The CDR3 region is CASSELYQETQYF. CDR3 DNA: TGTGCCAGCAGTGAATTGTATCAAGAGACCCAGTACTTC. The gene calls are TRBV2 and TRBJ2-5; D is ambiguous. V dropped 2 bases and J dropped 2 bases, with 6 bases sitting between them. The CDR3 has 13 residues. Germline CDR1 SNHLY, CDR2 FYNNEI.

The rearrangement uses TRBV4-1 and TRBJ2-7; D perhaps matches TRBD2 (5 bases). The V end lost 4 bases, the J end lost 0 bases, and 13 bases lay between the germline ends. The CDR3 is 15 amino acids. Germline CDR1 MGHRA, CDR2 YSYEKL. This chain's CDR3 is CASSLGLPPSYEQYF. CDR3 nucleotides: TGCGCCAGCAGCCTCGGACTGCCCCCCTCCTACGAGCAGTACTTC.

The chain carries TRBV10-3 and TRBJ2-1; 8 bases agree with TRBD2. Germline V gene sequence: CDR1 ENHRY, CDR2 SYGVKD. The CDR3 extends over 16 amino acids. V shed 0 bases and J 2 bases; nucleotides not matched to a gene: 3. The CDR3 DNA reads TGTGCCATCAGTGAGTCCGCGGGAGGTCCCTACAATGAGCAGTTCTTC. Translated, it gives CAISESAGGPYNEQFF.

The chain combines TRBV7-2 with TRBJ2-4; D gene uncertain. Per the germline V gene, CDR1 is SGHTA and CDR2 is FQGNSA. The CDR3 has 12 residues. Trimming shortened V by 6 bases and J by 4 bases, and 7 bases separated the two germline ends. CDR3: CASSIGKNIQYF. In DNA, the CDR3 is TGTGCCAGCAGTATCGGGAAAAACATTCAGTACTTC.

The V call is TRBV29-1, the J call TRBJ1-4; D unresolved. The CDR3 runs to 13 residues. Trimming took 4 bases from V and 4 from J, leaving 10 bases between them. The germline gives CDR1 SQVTM, CDR2 ANQGSEA. The CDR3, as DNA: TGCAGCGTTGGGATAGGGATTAATGAAAAACTGTTTTTT. It specifies CSVGIGINEKLFF. Filled out from reference TRBV29-1 and TRBJ1-4, the complete variable domain reads SAVISQKPSRDICQRGTSLTIQCQVDSQVTMMFWYRQQPGQSLTLIATANQGSEATYESGFVIDKFPISRPNLTFSTLTVSNMSPEDSSIYLCSVGIGINEKLFFGSGTQLSVL.

The chain links TRBV5-4 to TRBJ2-2; TRBD2 aligns across 10 bases. The CDR3 covers 18 residues. J was trimmed by 5 bases and V by 0 bases; bases with no gene match: 10. CDR1 is SGHNT, CDR2 YYREEE, per germline (reference sequence). The CDR3 spells CASSLGLAGAVGTGELFF. CDR3 nucleotides: TGTGCCAGCAGCTTGGGGCTAGCGGGAGCGGTGGGGACCGGGGAGCTGTTTTTT.

The CDR3 DNA follows: TGTGCCAGCAGCTTAGGGTTCCAGGAGGACAGCAATGAAAAACTGTTTTTT. Translation gives CASSLGFQEDSNEKLFF. The chain couples TRBV7-8 to TRBJ1-4, with D possibly TRBD1 on 6 matching bases. V lost 1 base and J lost 5, with 17 bases in between. CDR1 is SGHVS, CDR2 FQNEAQ, per germline. The CDR3 runs 17 residues.

This chain uses TRBV6-8 with TRBJ2-3; D gene uncertain. CDR1 is MNHGY, CDR2 SAAAGT, per germline. V shed 7 bases and J shed 10 bases, with 27 bases lying between them. The length of the CDR3 is 16 residues. The CDR3 spells CASIHSRSQTPVPQYF. The DNA for the CDR3 is TGTGCCAGCATTCATTCCCGGTCGCAGACCCCCGTGCCGCAGTATTTT.

On this clone itself: One junction end does not reproduce the germline sequence, and a read error may be involved. The CDR3 DNA reads TGTGCCAGCAGCGAAAGCGGGAGAAACTTC. This sequence encodes CASSESGRNF. The chain employs TRBV7-3 and TRBJ2-5, with 8 bases lining up with TRBD2. The CDR3 sequence is 10 residues long. Germline V gives CDR1 SGHTA, CDR2 FQGTGA.

The chain recombines TRBV5-1 with TRBJ2-7, with D possibly matching TRBD2 (6 bases). The CDR3 sequence is 15 residues long. Germline values: CDR1 SGHRS, CDR2 YFSETQ. V was clipped by 0 bases and J by 2 bases, with 12 bases between them. The CDR3 spells CASSLAGGFPYEQYF. DNA for the CDR3: TGCGCCAGCAGCTTGGCCGGGGGATTTCCCTACGAGCAGTACTTC. The full variable domain, its missing parts supplied by reference TRBV5-1 and TRBJ2-7, is KAGVTQTPRYLIKTRGQQVTLSCSPISGHRSVSWYQQTPGQGLQFLFEYFSETQRNKGNFPGRFSGRQFSNSRSEMNVSTLELGDSALYLCASSLAGGFPYEQYFGPGTRLTVT.

In this sample, this clone turned up once. The genes are TRBV6-5 and TRBJ2-1; 9 nucleotides match TRBD2. CDR3 length: 15 amino acids. CDR1 and CDR2 (germline): MNHEY, SVGAGI. The ends lost 4 bases at V and 8 bases at J; junction bases unmatched: 9. The CDR3: CASSLAGVIWDEQFF. In DNA form, the CDR3 reads TGTGCCAGCAGTTTAGCGGGAGTAATTTGGGATGAGCAGTTCTTC.

J is TRBJ2-1 and V is TRBV18; 10 nucleotides line up with TRBD1. This CDR3 is built from 16 residues. The germline V gene encodes CDR1 KGHSH and CDR2 LQKENI. V shed 0 bases, J shed 4 bases, and the junction held 3 bases outside the gene matches. DNA of the CDR3: TGTGCCAGCTCACCACCGGCGGACAGGGGGTACAATGAGCAGTTCTTC. Amino acid sequence: CASSPPADRGYNEQFF.

The V and J genes are TRBV9 and TRBJ2-1; 12 positions match TRBD2. The V gene's germline CDR1 is SGDLS and CDR2 YYNGEE. The CDR3 contains 16 residues. V shed 4 bases, J shed 7 bases, and the junction held 9 bases outside the gene matches. The CDR3, as DNA: TGTGCCAGCAGCCTCCCACTAGCGGGAGGTTCAAATGAGCAGTTCTTC. Its translation: CASSLPLAGGSNEQFF.

The rearrangement links TRBV5-1 to TRBJ2-7, with D uncertain. Trimming removed 1 base at V and 6 bases at J, with 11 bases between. The germline CDR1 and CDR2 sequences are SGHRS and YFSETQ. CDR3 length: 13 amino acids. For the CDR3, the DNA is TGCGCCAGCAGCTTGTCCCCCGTGTCCGAGCAGTACTTC. This sequence encodes CASSLSPVSEQYF.

A single count supports this clone. V is TRBV4-2 and J is TRBJ1-3, with 11 bases that match TRBD1. This CDR3 contains 20 residues. V shed 3 bases, J shed 4 bases, and the junction held 17 bases outside the gene matches. Germline V lookup: CDR1 LGHNA, CDR2 YNFKEQ. In DNA form, the CDR3 reads TGTGCCAGCAGCCATCTCAAGGACAGGGGGCTTTCTAACAGAGGAAACACCATATATTTT. Translated, it gives CASSHLKDRGLSNRGNTIYF.

This clone was counted once. J is TRBJ2-5 and V is TRBV13; D is unresolved. The CDR3 totals 14 residues. Trimming stripped 2 bases from V and 1 base from J, with 8 bases between. Germline CDR1 and CDR2: PRHDT and FYEKMQ (reference sequence). CDR3 residues: CASSLRTAQETQYF. The DNA for the CDR3 is TGTGCCAGCAGCTTAAGGACGGCCCAAGAGACCCAGTACTTC.

The V gene is TRBV27, the J gene TRBJ2-1, with TRBD2 identical over 10 bases. CDR3 length equals 18 residues. The V gene's germline CDR1 is MNHEY and CDR2 SMNVEV (reference sequence). V was pared by 4 bases and J by 1 base, with 10 bases of the junction left unmatched. CDR3 nucleotide sequence: TGTGCCAGCAGTTCACCCCGGGGAGCGGGAGGGTCCTACAATGAGCAGTTCTTC. The encoded protein is CASSSPRGAGGSYNEQFF.